This TCR beta chain emerged from a study of blood T cell repertoires in COVID-19. The wider study: COVID-19 samples collected from the United States, Italy and Spain covered acute and convalescent phases. The analysed material was cDNA or gDNA that came from T cells, B-cell-depleted T cells, or PBMCs.

This CDR3 region has 11 residues. The germline V gene encodes CDR1 ENHRY and CDR2 SYGVKD. V was cut by 11 bases and J by 8 bases, with 16 bases left in between. Original handling: How many nucleated cells were present was estimated from reference gene primer amplification. Assay: immunoSEQ multiplex PCR; the TCRdb copy retains only in-frame clones and omits some. V and J calls and clone size are given by that table; D and trimming were obtained from the DNA. This table has over 100,000 clones, about 78% appearing once. The specimen sequenced was peripheral blood. This receptor was identified in a human donor in a cohort sampled during active or convalescent COVID-19. The chain uses TRBV10-3 and TRBJ2-7; D perhaps matches TRBD2 (6 bases). The CDR3 loop is CAALGEVQQYF. CDR3 nucleotide sequence: TGTGCCGCACTAGGGGAGGTCCAGCAGTACTTC.